The 27 T cell receptor beta chains listed next were all sequenced from one sample in a study of shared clonotypes between healthy human individuals. This table comes from immunoSEQ multiplex PCR, and its TCRdb copy is limited to in-frame clones, with some not included. The sample has fewer than 130,000 clones, less than 80% seen once. Sequencing input: memory CD8+ T cells sorted from blood. The sample's subset: CD45RO+ cells pooled with CCR7-negative TemRA cells. Receptor source: a woman aged 25 to 39 in good health.

This chain uses TRBV27 with TRBJ1-4; D ambiguous. The germline V gene has CDR1 MNHEY and CDR2 SMNVEV (reference sequence). Trimming removed 0 bases at V and 0 bases at J, with 5 bases between. The CDR3 sequence is 15 residues long. CDR3 in amino acids: CASSLSVATNEKLFF. The DNA for the CDR3 is TGTGCCAGCAGTTTATCTGTTGCAACTAATGAAAAACTGTTTTTT. Looking up the rest from reference TRBV27 and TRBJ1-4 gives the full variable domain: EAQVTQNPRYLITVTGKKLTVTCSQNMNHEYMSWYRQDPGLGLRQIYYSMNVEVTDKGDVPEGYKVSRKEKRNFPLILESPSPNQTSLYFCASSLSVATNEKLFFGSGTQLSVL.

The V call is TRBV11-2, the J call TRBJ2-5, with D possibly called TRBD1 or TRBD2 (5 bases each). Trimming removed 1 base at V and 5 bases at J, with 8 bases between. CDR1 is SGHAT, CDR2 FQNNGV, per germline. The CDR3 runs to 13 residues. In nucleotides, the CDR3 is TGTGCCAGCAGCTTAGGCTGGGGGGAGACCCAGTACTTC. Its protein product is CASSLGWGETQYF.

This sequence joins TRBV27 and TRBJ2-2; no clear D. The V end lost 3 bases, the J end lost 2 bases, and 7 bases lay between the germline ends. Germline CDR1 and CDR2: MNHEY and SMNVEV (reference sequence). The CDR3 extends over 14 amino acids. The CDR3 loop reads CASSFASNTGELFF. Written as DNA, the CDR3 is TGTGCCAGCAGTTTCGCAAGTAACACCGGGGAGCTGTTTTTT.

V usage is TRBV23-1 and J usage is TRBJ1-5, with D tentatively TRBD1 (5 bases). TRBV23-1 is an ORF for which the function is uncertain. The CDR3 covers 15 residues. Trimming took off 6 bases at V and 5 bases at J, with 17 bases between the two ends. The CDR3 spells CASSQAGGNYQPQHF. CDR3 DNA: TGCGCCAGCAGCCAAGCGGGGGGGAACTATCAGCCCCAGCATTTT.

This clone is a singleton in its sample. The chain links TRBV10-3 to TRBJ2-3; D is undetermined. The CDR3 contains 15 residues. Germline loops: CDR1 ENHRY, CDR2 SYGVKD. Between the trimmed V and J ends, which lost 3 bases and 1 base, there was a span of 11 bases. The CDR3 protein is CAISDVGIGTDTQYF. The CDR3 nucleotides read TGTGCCATCAGTGACGTCGGCATAGGCACAGATACGCAGTATTTT.

The chain uses TRBV27 and TRBJ2-1; 9 bases align to TRBD1. The CDR3 covers 16 residues. V was clipped by 0 bases and J by 8 bases; unmatched bases: 8. Germline V gene data show CDR1 as MNHEY and CDR2 as SMNVEV (reference sequence). This chain's CDR3 is CASSLSLGTGSDEQFF. CDR3 sequence (DNA): TGTGCCAGCAGTTTATCTTTAGGGACAGGGTCCGATGAGCAGTTCTTC.

Relative to its sample, this clone is medium-sized. For the CDR3, the DNA is TGTGCCAGCAGTTTCTTAGCGGGAGTTATTAACGAGCAGTACTTC. Translation: CASSFLAGVINEQYF. The chain recombines TRBV28 with TRBJ2-7; 9 positions match TRBD2. This CDR3 has 15 residues. With 3 bases clipped from V and 5 bases from J, the junction kept 8 bases outside the gene matches. The germline CDR1 and CDR2 sequences are MDHEN and SYDVKM. Based on the CDR3 plus reference TRBV28 and TRBJ2-7, the full variable domain is DVKVTQSSRYLVKRTGEKVFLECVQDMDHENMFWYRQDPGLGLRLIYFSYDVKMKEKGDIPEGYSVSREKKERFSLILESASTNQTSMYLCASSFLAGVINEQYFGPGTRLTVT.

The genes are TRBV11-2 and TRBJ2-2; D gene ambiguous. Germline CDR1 and CDR2: SGHAT and FQNNGV. V shed 1 base and J shed 7 bases, with 7 bases lying between them. The CDR3 is 13 residues long. The CDR3 here is CASSLVVGGELFF. The DNA for the CDR3 is TGTGCCAGCAGCTTAGTAGTGGGCGGGGAGCTGTTTTTT.

The V and J genes are TRBV4-1 and TRBJ1-1; D is ambiguous. The CDR3 consists of 14 residues. Deletions cut 1 base from V and 1 base from J, with 7 bases between. Germline CDR1 reads MGHRA; CDR2 reads YSYEKL. CDR3 in DNA: TGCGCCAGCAGCCAAGTAACAGCGAACACTGAAGCTTTCTTT. This translates into CASSQVTANTEAFF.

This chain joins TRBV5-1 and TRBJ1-1, with D uncertain. V lost 3 bases and J lost 1, with 19 bases in between. The germline V gene encodes CDR1 SGHRS and CDR2 YFSETQ. CDR3 length equals 17 residues. This CDR3 is CASSSLPTYPANTEAFF. CDR3 DNA: TGCGCCAGCAGCTCCCTCCCGACCTATCCTGCGAACACTGAAGCTTTCTTT.

This clone was detected only a few times. The J gene is TRBJ1-1, the V gene TRBV6-4; the D gene is possibly TRBD1 (5 bases). V lost 0 bases and J lost 3, with 5 bases in between. This CDR3 spans 13 amino acids. CDR1 and CDR2 from the germline V gene are MRHNA and SNTAGT. The CDR3 nucleotides read TGTGCCAGCAGTGACTCGGGGCACACTGAAGCTTTCTTT. It translates to CASSDSGHTEAFF.

This clone has ten or more counts. V and J are TRBV7-2 and TRBJ2-7; D unresolved. CDR3 length: 15 residues. The V gene lost 5 bases and the J gene lost 4 bases, with 18 bases spanning the gap. The V gene's germline CDR1 is SGHTA and CDR2 FQGNSA. In DNA, the CDR3 is TGTGCCAGCAGCCCCGGTTTTTCCCGCCATTACGAGCAGTACTTC. It yields the protein CASSPGFSRHYEQYF.

The V and J genes are TRBV27 and TRBJ2-7; D is possibly TRBD2 (6 bases). This CDR3 spans 13 amino acids. The germline V gene has CDR1 MNHEY and CDR2 SMNVEV (reference sequence). Trimming removed 3 bases from V and 9 bases from J, with 15 bases in between. The CDR3 loop is CASSFVSSGVQYF. CDR3 bases: TGTGCCAGCAGTTTCGTATCTTCGGGGGTGCAGTACTTC.

This clone appeared a few times. This chain links TRBV15 with TRBJ2-1; weak D call: TRBD1 (6 bases). V gave up 6 bases and J gave up 4 bases, with 16 bases separating them. Germline-derived CDR1 and CDR2 are LNHNV and YYDKDF (reference sequence). This CDR3 region has 15 residues. This chain's CDR3 is CATSTQGNYYNEQFF. Written as DNA, the CDR3 is TGTGCCACCAGTACACAGGGAAACTATTACAATGAGCAGTTCTTC.

The rearrangement links TRBV5-8 to TRBJ2-1, with a possible D match to TRBD2 (5 bases). The ends were cut back, 4 bases at V and 3 bases at J, with 14 bases in the middle. The CDR3 runs to 15 residues. Germline V gene sequence: CDR1 SGHTS, CDR2 YDEGEE. The CDR3 spells CASSQEEASYNEQFF. The CDR3 region has the DNA TGTGCCAGCAGCCAAGAGGAGGCTAGCTACAATGAGCAGTTCTTC.

In its sample, this clone was seen once. J is TRBJ1-5 and V is TRBV30, with D possibly being TRBD1 (5 bases). Trimming removed 6 bases at V and 4 bases at J, with 19 bases between. Germline V gene lookup returns CDR1 GTSNPN and CDR2 SVGIG (reference sequence). This CDR3 has 15 residues. The CDR3 loop reads CACDNRGYGNQPQHF. In DNA, the CDR3 is TGTGCCTGCGATAACCGGGGGTATGGGAATCAGCCCCAGCATTTT.

This clone was counted ten times or more. The same CDR3 can be traced to other DNA sequences in this sample. This chain uses TRBV6-4 with TRBJ2-3; TRBD2 matches 8 bases. The CDR3 contains 16 residues. CDR1 is MRHNA, CDR2 SNTAGT, per germline. The V gene end was trimmed by 2 bases and the J gene end by 3 bases; junction bases not matched to a gene: 7. The CDR3 coding sequence is TGTGCCAGCAGTGACCAAGCGGGAGTAGAGACAGATACGCAGTATTTT. It specifies CASSDQAGVETDTQYF.

The rearrangement joins TRBV6-1 to TRBJ2-3; D unresolved. CDR3 length equals 15 residues. V shed 7 bases and J shed 0 bases, with 14 bases lying between them. Per the germline V gene, CDR1 is MNHNS and CDR2 is SASEGT. CDR3 DNA: TGTGCCAGCACCCGAACGCTGGGAAGCACAGATACGCAGTATTTT. It codes for CASTRTLGSTDTQYF.

This chain uses TRBV27 with TRBJ2-2, with 9 bases identical to TRBD1. Germline CDR1 and CDR2: MNHEY and SMNVEV (reference sequence). The CDR3 is made up of 17 amino acids. The V segment lost 5 bases and the J segment 4 bases; nucleotides outside the gene matches: 11. The chain's CDR3 is CASSLLGQGSFTGELFF. DNA of the CDR3: TGTGCCAGCAGTCTTTTGGGACAGGGAAGTTTCACCGGGGAGCTGTTTTTT.

A note on this clone: The same CDR3 can be traced to other DNA sequences in this sample. The gene calls are TRBV19 and TRBJ1-5, with D possibly matching TRBD1 (6 bases). This CDR3 contains 14 residues. The V end lost 2 bases, the J end lost 4 bases, and 9 bases lay between the germline ends. Germline V lookup: CDR1 LNHDA, CDR2 SQIVND (reference sequence). Here the CDR3 DNA reads TGTGCCAGTAGTATATGGACAGAAAATCAGCCCCAGCATTTT. Translating gives CASSIWTENQPQHF.

The chain carries TRBV19 and TRBJ2-7; TRBD1 might be the D (5 bases). This CDR3 is 14 amino acids long. Germline CDR1 and CDR2: LNHDA and SQIVND (reference sequence). Trimming removed 4 bases at V and 5 bases at J, with 15 bases between. The CDR3 protein is CASSTQPVGHEQYF. CDR3 coding DNA: TGTGCCAGTAGTACTCAGCCCGTGGGGCACGAGCAGTACTTC.

This chain joins TRBV9 and TRBJ1-4, with D possibly being TRBD1 (5 bases). Germline loops: CDR1 SGDLS, CDR2 YYNGEE. V lost 3 bases, J lost 6 bases, and 21 bases lay in between. The CDR3 loop spans 17 amino acids. CDR3 in amino acids: CASSAGRVPSFDEKLFF. CDR3 bases: TGTGCCAGCAGCGCAGGGAGGGTTCCGTCTTTTGATGAAAAACTGTTTTTT.

The rearrangement joins TRBV6-6 to TRBJ1-6, with 10 bases fitting TRBD1. J gave up 9 bases and V 0 bases, and 5 bases lay outside the gene matches. This CDR3 is built from 16 residues. The germline V gene encodes CDR1 MNHNY and CDR2 SVGAGI (reference sequence). CDR3 in amino acids: CASSYSGTGDSSPLHF. Written as DNA, the CDR3 is TGTGCCAGCAGTTACTCAGGGACAGGGGATTCTTCACCCCTCCACTTT.

The rearrangement links TRBV29-1 to TRBJ2-4; D is unresolved. Germline V gene sequence: CDR1 SQVTM, CDR2 ANQGSEA. The CDR3 is made up of 13 amino acids. Trimming pared 1 base from V and 5 bases from J, leaving 9 bases between. The CDR3 here is CSVEGAGQNIQYF. CDR3 nucleotide sequence: TGCAGCGTTGAAGGGGCCGGGCAAAACATTCAGTACTTC. The complete variable domain, with remaining parts taken from reference TRBV29-1 and TRBJ2-4, reads SAVISQKPSRDICQRGTSLTIQCQVDSQVTMMFWYRQQPGQSLTLIATANQGSEATYESGFVIDKFPISRPNLTFSTLTVSNMSPEDSSIYLCSVEGAGQNIQYFGAGTRLSVL.

The table lists this clone with many counts. This chain joins TRBV25-1 and TRBJ2-3; possibly TRBD2 for D (7 bases). This CDR3 region has 16 residues. Germline V gene data show CDR1 as MGHDK and CDR2 as SYGVNS. V was trimmed by 2 bases and J by 2 bases, leaving 14 bases between them. CDR3 amino acids: CASSEGGGFATDTQYF. In nucleotides, the CDR3 is TGTGCCAGCAGTGAAGGGGGGGGCTTCGCCACAGATACGCAGTATTTT.

This clone was seen ten or more times. J is TRBJ2-5 and V is TRBV25-1; 10 positions agree with TRBD2. This CDR3 is built from 17 residues. The germline CDR1 and CDR2 sequences are MGHDK and SYGVNS. V lost 2 bases to trimming and J lost 4 bases; unmatched junction nucleotides: 10. DNA of the CDR3: TGTGCCAGCAGTGAACCCTCTGGACTAGCGGCTATAGAGACCCAGTACTTC. Translated: CASSEPSGLAAIETQYF.

The genes are TRBV5-1 and TRBJ2-1; 7 positions match TRBD1. Looked up from germline, CDR1 is SGHRS and CDR2 is YFSETQ. The CDR3 has 15 residues. Losses at the gene ends were 4 bases for V and 1 base for J; bases not matched to a gene: 5. The CDR3 is CASSRDSKSYNEQFF. The CDR3, as DNA: TGCGCCAGCAGCCGGGACAGCAAATCCTACAATGAGCAGTTCTTC.